Listed below are T cell receptor beta chains from one sample, sequenced in a study of T cell responses to AZD1222 COVID-19 vaccine. Clones were sequenced by immunoSEQ multiplex PCR, and TCRdb holds only the in-frame ones, with some missing. The sample yields 100,000 to 140,000 clones, 90% to 95% seen once. Source: peripheral blood, taken on day 0 of AZD1222 vaccination. The source is an adult in good health. Each CDR3 is given with its conserved first and last residue. D genes are given only for firm matches. Size values are once, few and many counts, or a class for expanded clones, and some rows have none.

V gene,clone size,D gene,J gene,CDR3 protein,CDR3 DNA
TRBV7-8,-,TRBD1,TRBJ1-5,CASSLADRGRREPQHF,TGTGCCAGCAGCTTAGCGGACAGGGGGCGCCGGGAGCCCCAGCATTTT
TRBV6-1,-,-,TRBJ1-2,CASSEAGSYGYTF,TGTGCCAGCAGTGAGGCAGGTTCCTATGGCTACACCTTC
TRBV7-2,-,-,TRBJ1-1,CASSVHNTEAFF,TGTGCCAGCAGCGTACACAACACTGAAGCTTTCTTT
TRBV5-6,-,TRBD2,TRBJ2-7,CASSLGGGLYEQYF,TGTGCCAGCAGCTTAGGCGGGGGGCTCTACGAGCAGTACTTC
TRBV6-2/TRBV6-3,-,-,TRBJ1-1,CASSQIRATRNTEAFF,TGTGCCAGCAGCCAGATCCGGGCTACGAGGAACACTGAAGCTTTCTTT
TRBV7-9,-,-,TRBJ2-7,CASSRGIYEQYF,TGTGCCAGCAGCCGGGGGATCTACGAGCAGTACTTC
TRBV5-1,-,-,TRBJ2-7,CASSLAASRDYEQYF,TGCGCCAGCAGCTTGGCGGCCTCCCGGGACTACGAGCAGTACTTC
TRBV19,-,-,TRBJ2-5,CASSRDQETQYF,TGTGCCAGTTCCAGGGACCAAGAGACCCAGTACTTC
TRBV10-3,-,-,TRBJ2-7,CAISEEGFTYEQYF,TGTGCCATCAGTGAGGAGGGGTTTACCTACGAGCAGTACTTC
TRBV7-2,few,TRBD1,TRBJ2-7,CASRRDRRDYEQYF,TGTGCCAGCAGGAGGGACAGGAGGGACTACGAGCAGTACTTC
TRBV3-1/TRBV3-2,-,TRBD2,TRBJ2-3,CASSLELAGASTDTQYF,TGTGCCAGCAGCTTAGAACTAGCGGGGGCCAGCACAGATACGCAGTATTTT
TRBV12-5,-,TRBD1,TRBJ1-1,CASGPGGTNTEAFF,TGTGCTAGTGGGCCAGGGGGTACGAACACTGAAGCTTTCTTT
TRBV5-5,-,-,TRBJ2-6,CASSLVPGRFSGANVLTF,TGTGCCAGCAGCTTAGTCCCGGGACGGTTCTCTGGGGCCAACGTCCTGACTTTC
TRBV7-9,-,-,TRBJ1-2,CASSLAGHNNYGYTF,TGTGCCAGCAGCTTAGCGGGACACAATAACTATGGCTACACCTTC
TRBV20-1,-,TRBD1,TRBJ1-2,CSAGTGLGKTF,TGCAGTGCTGGGACAGGTTTGGGGAAAACCTTC
TRBV2,once,-,TRBJ1-2,CASSESANYGYTF,TGTGCCAGCAGTGAGTCGGCCAACTATGGCTACACCTTC
TRBV9,-,TRBD1,TRBJ1-5,CASSDPHRGRDQPQHF,TGTGCCAGCAGTGATCCTCACAGGGGCCGGGATCAGCCCCAGCATTTT
TRBV7-2,few,-,TRBJ2-5,CASSLELYQETQYF,TGTGCCAGCAGCCTAGAGTTGTACCAAGAGACCCAGTACTTC